A single sample gave rise to the 11 T cell receptor beta chains below, sequenced in a study of blood T cell repertoires in COVID-19. Sequencing was performed with immunoSEQ multiplex PCR; in TCRdb, only in-frame clones are kept and a portion is missing. This sample carries about 150,000 clones, around nine tenths of them seen once, and the ten largest clones take 8% to 9%. Sequencing was done on a sample of peripheral blood. These TCRs come from a woman between 50 and 59 years old with active or convalescent COVID-19.

The chain links TRBV27 to TRBJ2-1, with 12 bases that match TRBD2. Trimming at V came to 4 bases and at J to 3 bases, leaving 1 base not matched to a gene. The CDR3 has 15 amino acids. Germline assignment: CDR1 MNHEY and CDR2 SMNVEV (reference sequence). In DNA, the CDR3 is TGTGCCAGCAGTTCGGGACTAGCGGGCTACAATGAGCAGTTCTTC. As protein: CASSSGLAGYNEQFF.

J is TRBJ1-3 and V is TRBV21-1. TRBV21-1 is tagged as a pseudogene. CDR3 length: 16 amino acids. The CDR3 sequence: CASSNEDLEGGNTIYF. CDR3 DNA: TGTGCCAGCAGCAACGAAGACCTCGAGGGAGGAAACACCATATATTTT.

CDR3 sequence: CASSQSSSNYGYTF. As DNA, the CDR3 is TGTGCCAGCAGCCAAAGTTCCAGTAACTATGGCTACACCTTC. This chain uses TRBV7-9 with TRBJ1-2; no clear D. V lost 5 bases to trimming and J lost 1 base, with 11 bases between them. The CDR3 spans 14 residues. Germline V lookup: CDR1 SEHNR, CDR2 FQNEAQ (reference sequence).

This chain joins TRBV19 and TRBJ2-1; weak D call: TRBD1 (8 bases). Germline V CDR1 and CDR2: LNHDA, SQIVND (reference sequence). The germline V and J ends were trimmed by 6 bases and 14 bases, with 26 bases remaining between them. This CDR3 is 15 amino acids long. CDR3 protein: CASSRLGQDSSGEFF. The CDR3 DNA sequence: TGTGCCAGTAGCCGGCTGGGACAGGACTCCAGCGGGGAGTTCTTC.

The chain recombines TRBV18 with TRBJ2-2, with D tentatively TRBD2 (6 bases). CDR1 and CDR2 from the germline V gene are KGHSH and LQKENI. The CDR3 consists of 16 residues. Trimming took off 3 bases at V and 0 bases at J, with 11 bases between the two ends. CDR3 bases: TGTGCCAGCTCACCCGGCGGGACCTCGAACACCGGGGAGCTGTTTTTT. Translating gives CASSPGGTSNTGELFF. The variable domain in full, with the rest retrieved from reference TRBV18 and TRBJ2-2, is NAGVMQNPRHLVRRRGQEARLRCSPMKGHSHVYWYRQLPEEGLKFMVYLQKENIIDESGMPKERFSAEFPKEGPSILRIQQVVRGDSAAYFCASSPGGTSNTGELFFGEGSRLTVL.

The rearrangement joins TRBV6-2 or TRBV6-3 to TRBJ2-2; D not certain. The CDR3 has 14 amino acids. V was trimmed by 2 bases and J by 6 bases, leaving 10 bases between them. CDR1 and CDR2 from the germline V gene are MNHEY and SVGEGT. CDR3 amino acids: CASSYPYRAGELFF. CDR3 sequence (DNA): TGTGCCAGCAGTTACCCTTATCGCGCCGGGGAGCTGTTTTTT.

The rearrangement links TRBV29-1 to TRBJ1-3; 8 bases are a match to TRBD1. Trimming removed 6 bases from V and 0 bases from J; junction bases left unmatched: 7. The CDR3 extends over 15 amino acids. Looked up from germline, CDR1 is SQVTM and CDR2 is ANQGSEA. The CDR3 sequence is CSVAGQGSSGNTIYF. The CDR3 nucleotides read TGCAGCGTGGCAGGACAGGGTTCCTCTGGAAACACCATATATTTT.

The V gene is TRBV11-2, the J gene TRBJ2-1; 10 positions agree with TRBD2. Germline loops: CDR1 SGHAT, CDR2 FQNNGV. The ends lost 1 base at V and 8 bases at J; junction bases unmatched: 5. The CDR3 loop spans 15 amino acids. The chain's CDR3 is CASSLGELAGYEQFF. In DNA form, the CDR3 reads TGTGCCAGCAGCTTAGGGGAACTAGCGGGATATGAGCAGTTCTTC.

This chain links TRBV11-2 with TRBJ2-1; no firm D call. Trimming shortened V by 4 bases and J by 8 bases, and 15 bases separated the two germline ends. Germline V gives CDR1 SGHAT, CDR2 FQNNGV. CDR3 length: 14 amino acids. The CDR3 protein is CASSSIPRFHEQFF. Written as DNA, the CDR3 is TGTGCCAGCAGCTCCATCCCCAGGTTTCATGAGCAGTTCTTC.

This chain joins TRBV28 and TRBJ1-1, with 10 bases fitting TRBD1. Germline-derived CDR1 and CDR2 are MDHEN and SYDVKM. The CDR3 has 15 residues. V trimming: 6 bases; J trimming: 0 bases; junction bases outside the gene matches: 4. The CDR3 spells CASRGQGDVNTEAFF. The CDR3 DNA is TGTGCCAGCAGAGGACAGGGGGATGTGAACACTGAAGCTTTCTTT.

The rearrangement links TRBV3-1 (or the pseudogene TRBV3-2) to TRBJ1-2; D perhaps matches TRBD1 (5 bases). Trimming took off 0 bases at V and 8 bases at J, with 13 bases between the two ends. This CDR3 is built from 14 residues. Germline-derived CDR1 and CDR2 are LGHDT and YNNKEL (reference sequence). CDR3 loop: CASSQDRQGYGYTF. CDR3 sequence (DNA): TGTGCCAGCAGCCAAGATCGCCAGGGCTACGGCTACACCTTC.